These 28 T cell receptor beta chains originate from one sample sequenced in a study of cytotoxic CD8 clonotypes in ibrutinib-treated CLL. The assay was immunoSEQ multiplex PCR, and TCRdb's table has in-frame clones only and misses some. The data show roughly 180,000 clones, less than 85% seen once. The specimen comprised PBMCs, sampled after 24 months of ibrutinib treatment. Receptors were obtained from a human donor with chronic lymphocytic leukemia.

This chain connects TRBV6-5 to TRBJ2-3, with D unclear. Trimming removed 3 bases from V and 5 bases from J, with 6 bases in between. The CDR3 is 12 residues long. Germline V CDR1 and CDR2: MNHEY, SVGAGI. The CDR3 nucleotides are TGTGCCAGCAGTTATCGAAGAGATACGCAGTATTTT. Its protein is CASSYRRDTQYF.

The chain joins TRBV18 to TRBJ1-5, with unresolved D. V dropped 6 bases and J dropped 5 bases, with 11 bases sitting between them. The CDR3 sequence is 13 residues long. In germline, CDR1 is KGHSH, CDR2 LQKENI. The CDR3 reads CASSPAADQPQHF. The CDR3 DNA reads TGTGCCAGCTCCCCAGCGGCAGATCAGCCCCAGCATTTT. Combining the CDR3 with reference TRBV18 and TRBJ1-5 gives the whole variable domain NAGVMQNPRHLVRRRGQEARLRCSPMKGHSHVYWYRQLPEEGLKFMVYLQKENIIDESGMPKERFSAEFPKEGPSILRIQQVVRGDSAAYFCASSPAADQPQHFGDGTRLSIL.

This clone was seen more than once but under ten times. In nucleotides, the CDR3 is TGTGCCAGCAGCCCCGGGGGACTGGCCTCCTACGAGCAGTACTTC. Residues: CASSPGGLASYEQYF. This chain joins TRBV5-5 and TRBJ2-7; maybe TRBD2 (6 bases). Trimming shortened V by 4 bases and J by 0 bases, and 14 bases separated the two germline ends. CDR3 length: 15 amino acids. Germline assignment: CDR1 SGHKS and CDR2 YYEKEE (reference sequence). Full variable domain (outside the CDR3, taken from reference TRBV5-5 and TRBJ2-7): DAGVTQSPTHLIKTRGQQVTLRCSPISGHKSVSWYQQVLGQGPQFIFQYYEKEERGRGNFPDRFSARQFPNYSSELNVNALLLGDSALYLCASSPGGLASYEQYFGPGTRLTVT.

The genes are TRBV9 and TRBJ1-2; unclear D gene. Germline values: CDR1 SGDLS, CDR2 YYNGEE. The CDR3 length is 15 residues. Deletions cut 1 base from V and 2 bases from J, with 12 bases between. The CDR3 loop reads CASSVTGLINYGYTF. CDR3 coding DNA: TGTGCCAGCAGCGTAACGGGGTTGATCAACTATGGCTACACCTTC.

The chain is built from TRBV7-9 and TRBJ2-7; D remains unclear. The V end lost 2 bases, the J end lost 1 base, and 6 bases lay between the germline ends. The CDR3 runs 13 residues. CDR1 and CDR2 (germline): SEHNR, FQNEAQ (reference sequence). DNA of the CDR3: TGTGCCAGCAGCTTACCAGCTTCCTACGAGCAGTACTTC. It is translated as CASSLPASYEQYF.

This chain uses TRBV7-9 with TRBJ1-1; no clear D. Trimming removed 1 base from V and 4 bases from J, with 7 bases in between. CDR3 size: 13 residues. Germline lookup yields CDR1 SEHNR and CDR2 FQNEAQ (reference sequence). The CDR3 DNA reads as TGTGCCAGCAGCTTAGTAGAGATCACTGAAGCTTTCTTT. Translation gives CASSLVEITEAFF.

The V gene is TRBV6-5, the J gene TRBJ2-3; 7 bases agree with TRBD1. The CDR3 sequence is 15 residues long. Losses at the gene ends were 0 bases for V and 2 bases for J; bases not matched to a gene: 2. Germline V gene sequence: CDR1 MNHEY, CDR2 SVGAGI. The CDR3 spells CASSYSGQLTDTQYF. As DNA, the CDR3 is TGTGCCAGCAGTTACTCGGGACAGCTCACAGATACGCAGTATTTT.

V gene TRBV18 combines with J gene TRBJ2-2; D call uncertain. Germline V gives CDR1 KGHSH, CDR2 LQKENI. Deletions cut 1 base from V and 1 base from J, with 7 bases between. This CDR3 has 15 amino acids. The CDR3 is CASSPRIGNTGELFF. The CDR3 bases are TGTGCCAGCTCACCACGCATAGGGAACACCGGGGAGCTGTTTTTT.

V is TRBV6-6 and J is TRBJ2-7; no clear D gene. The CDR3 loop spans 13 amino acids. Looked up from germline, CDR1 is MNHNY and CDR2 is SVGAGI (reference sequence). V lost 5 bases, J lost 0 bases, and 8 bases lay in between. Here the CDR3 reads CASSKGNSYEQYF. CDR3 bases: TGTGCCAGCAGTAAGGGAAACTCCTACGAGCAGTACTTC.

This clone showed up just once. This chain joins TRBV5-6 and TRBJ2-3; D is perhaps TRBD2 (6 bases). The CDR3 length is 16 residues. The germline V and J ends were trimmed by 4 bases and 2 bases, with 17 bases remaining between them. Germline loops: CDR1 SGHDT, CDR2 YYEEEE. CDR3 in amino acids: CASSRWVGGVTDTQYF. CDR3 bases: TGTGCCAGCAGCCGGTGGGTGGGCGGGGTCACAGATACGCAGTATTTT.

V is TRBV5-1 and J is TRBJ2-3; 8 nucleotides match TRBD1. Germline V gene data show CDR1 as SGHRS and CDR2 as YFSETQ. V dropped 2 bases and J dropped 10; count of bases not matched to a gene: 6. The CDR3 consists of 13 residues. The CDR3 is CASSFRQGPPQYF. In DNA form, the CDR3 reads TGCGCCAGCAGCTTTAGACAGGGGCCACCGCAGTATTTT.

V is TRBV7-9 and J is TRBJ1-2; possible D gene TRBD1, 5 bases. Trimming removed 7 bases from V and 5 bases from J, with 20 bases in between. CDR3 length equals 15 residues. Per germline, CDR1 SEHNR and CDR2 FQNEAQ (reference sequence). Written as DNA, the CDR3 is TGTGCCAGCACCAAATTGGTACAGGACTCGTATGGCTACACCTTC. Protein sequence: CASTKLVQDSYGYTF.

The gene calls are TRBV19 and TRBJ2-7, with D perhaps TRBD2 (5 bases). V shed 8 bases and J shed 0 bases, with 17 bases lying between them. The CDR3 is made up of 15 amino acids. The germline CDR1 and CDR2 sequences are LNHDA and SQIVND (reference sequence). The CDR3 nucleotides are TGTGCCAGTGATCCGTCGGGTGGGAGCTCCTACGAGCAGTACTTC. It translates to CASDPSGGSSYEQYF.

The chain joins TRBV6-1 to TRBJ1-5, with TRBD1 as a possible D gene (6 bases). This CDR3 is built from 15 residues. In germline, CDR1 is MNHNS, CDR2 SASEGT. V lost 1 base and J 7 bases, leaving 14 bases between the germline ends. CDR3 region: CASSEDNRVLQPQHF. The CDR3 DNA reads TGTGCCAGCAGTGAAGATAACAGGGTTTTACAGCCCCAGCATTTT.

The rearrangement uses TRBV4-2 and TRBJ2-7; D is perhaps TRBD2 (6 bases). CDR3 length: 14 amino acids. The V gene lost 3 bases and the J gene lost 5 bases, with 14 bases spanning the gap. Germline V gives CDR1 LGHNA, CDR2 YNFKEQ. CDR3 sequence (DNA): TGTGCCAGCAGCCAGACGGGACTCCCGAACGAGCAGTACTTC. It is translated as CASSQTGLPNEQYF.

J is TRBJ2-7 and V is TRBV4-3; TRBD2 aligns across 8 bases. After removal of 2 bases from V and 6 bases from J, the junction contained 9 bases not matched to a gene. The CDR3 runs to 15 residues. The V gene's germline CDR1 is LGHNA and CDR2 YSLEER. The CDR3 DNA sequence: TGCGCCAGCAGCCAATTGGGACTAGGGGCGAGCGAGCAGTACTTC. This sequence encodes CASSQLGLGASEQYF.

The chain uses TRBV5-1 and TRBJ1-2; 9 bases are shared with TRBD1. The CDR3 has 18 residues. V lost 0 bases to trimming and J lost 4 bases; unmatched junction nucleotides: 13. Germline loops: CDR1 SGHRS, CDR2 YFSETQ. CDR3 nucleotides: TGCGCCAGCAGCTTGGTAGGGGACAGGGTGCAGAGGTCCTATGGCTACACCTTC. This encodes CASSLVGDRVQRSYGYTF.

The rearrangement uses TRBV5-6 and TRBJ1-1, with 7 bases matching TRBD1. Germline CDR1 and CDR2: SGHDT and YYEEEE. The CDR3 sequence is 15 residues long. Trimming cost V 2 bases and J 4 bases; bases outside gene matches: 8. CDR3: CASSFLGTVVTEAFF. The CDR3 nucleotides read TGTGCCAGCAGCTTTCTTGGGACAGTAGTCACTGAAGCTTTCTTT.

CDR3 nucleotide sequence: TGTGCCAGCACTCAGACAGGGGACGGATTATCAGATACGCAGTATTTT. This gives the protein CASTQTGDGLSDTQYF. The chain has TRBV9 and TRBJ2-3, with TRBD1 matching 8 bases. The V segment lost 6 bases and the J segment 4 bases; nucleotides outside the gene matches: 13. CDR1 and CDR2 from the germline V gene are SGDLS and YYNGEE. This CDR3 contains 16 residues.

This clone appeared a few times. The chain combines TRBV7-2 with TRBJ1-4; D might be TRBD1 (5 bases). CDR1 and CDR2 from the germline V gene are SGHTA and FQGNSA. The CDR3 has 13 amino acids. V was clipped by 4 bases and J by 5 bases, with 8 bases between them. This chain's CDR3 is CASSSDRNEKLFF. The DNA for the CDR3 is TGTGCCAGCAGCTCTGACAGAAATGAAAAACTGTTTTTT.

V gene TRBV12-5 combines with J gene TRBJ2-3; D tentatively reads TRBD1 or TRBD2 (5 bases each). Trimming took off 1 base at V and 1 base at J, with 9 bases between the two ends. The CDR3 sequence is 15 residues long. CDR1 LGHNT and CDR2 FRNRAP come from the germline V gene. The CDR3 DNA sequence: TGTGCTAGTGGTTTGGGGGGGACGGGCACAGATACGCAGTATTTT. It yields the protein CASGLGGTGTDTQYF. Looking up the rest from reference TRBV12-5 and TRBJ2-3 gives the full variable domain: DARVTQTPRHKVTEMGQEVTMRCQPILGHNTVFWYRQTMMQGLELLAYFRNRAPLDDSGMPKDRFSAEMPDATLATLKIQPSEPRDSAVYFCASGLGGTGTDTQYFGPGTRLTVL.

In the case of this clone: This sample also contains other DNA sequences that code for the same CDR3. The rearrangement links TRBV30 to TRBJ1-5, with D maybe TRBD1 (6 bases). This CDR3 is built from 13 residues. Germline CDR1 GTSNPN, CDR2 SVGIG (reference sequence). V was trimmed by 2 bases and J by 4 bases, leaving 9 bases between them. The CDR3 sequence: CAWSRQDNQPQHF. CDR3 nucleotide sequence: TGTGCCTGGAGTCGACAGGATAATCAGCCCCAGCATTTT.

This clone was found a few times. This chain uses TRBV11-2 with TRBJ1-6; possible D gene TRBD1, 6 bases. CDR3 length: 15 amino acids. Germline lookup yields CDR1 SGHAT and CDR2 FQNNGV. V shed 4 bases and J shed 8 bases, with 15 bases lying between them. This CDR3 is CASSSVWEGDSPLHF. Written as DNA, the CDR3 is TGTGCCAGCAGCTCCGTTTGGGAGGGGGATTCACCCCTCCACTTT. Variable domain in full (rest from reference TRBV11-2 and TRBJ1-6): EAGVAQSPRYKIIEKRQSVAFWCNPISGHATLYWYQQILGQGPKLLIQFQNNGVVDDSQLPKDRFSAERLKGVDSTLKIQPAKLEDSAVYLCASSSVWEGDSPLHFGNGTRLTVT.

J is TRBJ2-7 and V is TRBV5-5; D is unresolved. The CDR3 is made up of 14 amino acids. Looked up from germline, CDR1 is SGHKS and CDR2 is YYEKEE (reference sequence). V dropped 0 bases and J dropped 0 bases, with 7 bases sitting between them. CDR3: CASSLDQVSYEQYF. As DNA, the CDR3 is TGTGCCAGCAGCTTGGATCAGGTCTCCTACGAGCAGTACTTC.

The chain recombines TRBV4-1 with TRBJ1-2; D unresolved. From germline, CDR1 is MGHRA and CDR2 YSYEKL. V shed 6 bases and J shed 8 bases, with 10 bases lying between them. The CDR3 runs 11 residues. The CDR3 loop reads CASRIGEGYTF. Written as DNA, the CDR3 is TGCGCCAGCAGGATCGGAGAGGGCTACACCTTC.

This chain links TRBV18 with TRBJ1-1; TRBD1 might be the D (6 bases). The V and J ends lost 5 bases and 4 bases respectively, with 11 bases between them. The CDR3 extends over 13 amino acids. CDR1 is KGHSH, CDR2 LQKENI, per germline. For the CDR3, the DNA is TGTGCCAGCTCATCCATACAGGGCACTGAAGCTTTCTTT. Translated: CASSSIQGTEAFF. The full variable domain, in which reference TRBV18 and TRBJ1-1 provide the parts outside the CDR3, is NAGVMQNPRHLVRRRGQEARLRCSPMKGHSHVYWYRQLPEEGLKFMVYLQKENIIDESGMPKERFSAEFPKEGPSILRIQQVVRGDSAAYFCASSSIQGTEAFFGQGTRLTVV.

The genes are TRBV27 and TRBJ2-3; the match to TRBD2 covers 7 bases. The junction had 6 bases not matched to a gene; V was cut back by 6 bases and J by 0 bases. CDR1 is MNHEY, CDR2 SMNVEV, per germline (reference sequence). The CDR3 has 15 amino acids. CDR3 in amino acids: CASRILAASTDTQYF. The CDR3, as DNA: TGTGCCAGCAGGATTCTAGCGGCCAGCACAGATACGCAGTATTTT.

CDR3 in DNA: TGTGCCAGCACCCTCTTCCCCGGGACTAGCGGGAGGAATGAGCAGTTCTTC. Translation: CASTLFPGTSGRNEQFF. J is TRBJ2-1 and V is TRBV27, with TRBD2 matching 15 bases. The CDR3 is 17 amino acids. From germline, CDR1 is MNHEY and CDR2 SMNVEV (reference sequence). V was pared by 7 bases and J by 7 bases, with 11 bases of the junction left unmatched.